This TCR beta chain was captured by sequencing in a study of early T cells in non-severe SARS-CoV-2 infection. This CDR3 is built from 14 residues. J gave up 2 bases and V 4 bases, and 2 bases lay outside the gene matches. Per germline, CDR1 LGHDT and CDR2 YNNKEL (reference sequence). TCRdb re-called the 5' RACE reads with MiXCR, one entry per CDR3 protein. The sample lists fewer than 85,000 distinct CDR3 sequences, about 14% occurring once. The TCR was taken from an adult who was a healthcare worker with PCR-confirmed SARS-CoV-2 infection or an uninfected control (not recorded which). The sequences come from whole blood, collected at baseline. This chain uses TRBV3-1 with TRBJ2-7, with TRBD1 matching 10 bases. CDR3 loop: CASSLGQGAYEQYF. The CDR3 DNA is TGTGCCAGCAGCCTCGGACAGGGGGCCTACGAGCAGTACTTC.